These T cell receptor beta chains were read from a single sample in a study of blood T cell repertoires in COVID-19. The assay was immunoSEQ multiplex PCR, and TCRdb's table has in-frame clones only and misses some. The sample records over 400,000 clones, around 90% being singletons. The material sequenced was peripheral blood. These receptors came from a woman aged 45-65 years with COVID-19, enrolled during active disease. Both conserved end residues are part of each CDR3. The order of the fields is CDR3 DNA, CDR3 protein, J gene, V gene, clone size, CDR3 length, D gene. The D gene is left open where the match is weak. Only part of the rows carry a size: once, few, many, or a class if the clone is expanded.

CDR3 DNA: TGCAGCGTTGGAAAAGGGGGCGGAACGAACACCGGGGAGCTGTTTTTT
CDR3 protein: CSVGKGGGTNTGELFF
J gene: TRBJ2-2
V gene: TRBV29-1
clone size: NA
CDR3 length: 16
D gene: TRBD1

CDR3 DNA: TGTGCCAGCAGCCCAGGTTCCGGGGCCAACGTCCTGACTTTC
CDR3 protein: CASSPGSGANVLTF
J gene: TRBJ2-6
V gene: TRBV4-2
clone size: NA
CDR3 length: 14
D gene: NA

CDR3 DNA: TGTGCCAGCAGCCCGAGTGAGGGACAGCTTACCTCCTACGAGCAGTACTTC
CDR3 protein: CASSPSEGQLTSYEQYF
J gene: TRBJ2-7
V gene: TRBV3-1/TRBV3-2
clone size: NA
CDR3 length: 17
D gene: TRBD1

CDR3 DNA: TGTGCCAGCTCACCCGGGATCACAGATACGCAGTATTTT
CDR3 protein: CASSPGITDTQYF
J gene: TRBJ2-3
V gene: TRBV18
clone size: NA
CDR3 length: 13
D gene: NA

CDR3 DNA: TGTGCCAGCAGGCCGGGACAGGGGTTCTACGAGCAGTACTTC
CDR3 protein: CASRPGQGFYEQYF
J gene: TRBJ2-7
V gene: TRBV7-2
clone size: NA
CDR3 length: 14
D gene: TRBD1

CDR3 DNA: TGTGCCAGCAGTTTGGCCACCCTCTACACCTTC
CDR3 protein: CASSLATLYTF
J gene: TRBJ1-2
V gene: TRBV28
clone size: NA
CDR3 length: 11
D gene: NA

CDR3 DNA: TGTGCCAGCAGGGATAGCGGGGGGGCAGATACGCAGTATTTT
CDR3 protein: CASRDSGGADTQYF
J gene: TRBJ2-3
V gene: TRBV2
clone size: NA
CDR3 length: 14
D gene: TRBD2

CDR3 DNA: TGTGCCAGTAGTATCCCGGGGCGGGACGAAAAACTGTTTTTT
CDR3 protein: CASSIPGRDEKLFF
J gene: TRBJ1-4
V gene: TRBV19
clone size: few
CDR3 length: 14
D gene: NA

CDR3 DNA: TGCGCCAGCAGCCAAGCCTCACCGCGGACAGACGTCTATGGCTACACCTTC
CDR3 protein: CASSQASPRTDVYGYTF
J gene: TRBJ1-2
V gene: TRBV4-1
clone size: NA
CDR3 length: 17
D gene: NA

CDR3 DNA: TGCGCCAGCAGCCTATTCGGTAGCGGGGCATTCTACGAGCAGTACTTC
CDR3 protein: CASSLFGSGAFYEQYF
J gene: TRBJ2-7
V gene: TRBV4-1
clone size: NA
CDR3 length: 16
D gene: TRBD2

CDR3 DNA: TGTGCCTGGAGTGAGGGGCCCCCCACCGGGGAGCTGTTTTTT
CDR3 protein: CAWSEGPPTGELFF
J gene: TRBJ2-2
V gene: TRBV30
clone size: NA
CDR3 length: 14
D gene: NA

CDR3 DNA: TGTGCCAGCAGCCAAGAAAGGCGGAGTTATCAGCCCCAGCATTTT
CDR3 protein: CASSQERRSYQPQHF
J gene: TRBJ1-5
V gene: TRBV4-2
clone size: NA
CDR3 length: 15
D gene: NA

CDR3 DNA: TGTGCCAGCAGCCAACAGGGGGAAACTGAGCCCCAGCATTTT
CDR3 protein: CASSQQGETEPQHF
J gene: TRBJ1-5
V gene: TRBV6-6
clone size: NA
CDR3 length: 14
D gene: TRBD1

CDR3 DNA: TGTGCCTGGGGGTCCGGGACAGCGACTACTAACTATGGCTACACCTTC
CDR3 protein: CAWGSGTATTNYGYTF
J gene: TRBJ1-2
V gene: TRBV30
clone size: NA
CDR3 length: 16
D gene: TRBD1

CDR3 DNA: TGTGCCAGCAGCTTGGGGGCGGGTAGAGCTTTCTTT
CDR3 protein: CASSLGAGRAFF
J gene: TRBJ1-1
V gene: TRBV5-5
clone size: NA
CDR3 length: 12
D gene: NA

CDR3 DNA: TGTGCCAGCAGCTTCATGACACATCAGACTGAAGCTTTCTTT
CDR3 protein: CASSFMTHQTEAFF
J gene: TRBJ1-1
V gene: TRBV7-8
clone size: NA
CDR3 length: 14
D gene: NA

CDR3 DNA: TGTGCCAGCAGCCCGGACACGCACTATGGCTACACCTTC
CDR3 protein: CASSPDTHYGYTF
J gene: TRBJ1-2
V gene: TRBV5-5
clone size: NA
CDR3 length: 13
D gene: NA

CDR3 DNA: TGCAGCGCAAACAGGGGCACAGATACGCAGTATTTT
CDR3 protein: CSANRGTDTQYF
J gene: TRBJ2-3
V gene: TRBV29-1
clone size: NA
CDR3 length: 12
D gene: NA

CDR3 DNA: TGTGCCAGCAGCCAAGAGGCTAGCGGGGGGGCAGATACGCAGTATTTT
CDR3 protein: CASSQEASGGADTQYF
J gene: TRBJ2-3
V gene: TRBV4-2
clone size: NA
CDR3 length: 16
D gene: TRBD2

CDR3 DNA: TGTGCACGGGGACAAACGAACACCGGGGAGCTGTTTTTT
CDR3 protein: CARGQTNTGELFF
J gene: TRBJ2-2
V gene: TRBV30
clone size: NA
CDR3 length: 13
D gene: NA

CDR3 DNA: TGTGCCAGCAGCTTAATCGGCCAGGGGCGTTTGGCTTTCTTT
CDR3 protein: CASSLIGQGRLAFF
J gene: TRBJ1-1
V gene: TRBV11-2
clone size: NA
CDR3 length: 14
D gene: NA

CDR3 DNA: TGTGCCAGCAGTTGGGAGACAGGAATCGAGCAGTACTTC
CDR3 protein: CASSWETGIEQYF
J gene: TRBJ2-7
V gene: TRBV27
clone size: NA
CDR3 length: 13
D gene: NA

CDR3 DNA: TGTGCCAGCAGCTTAGAGTCGAGCTCCTATAATTCACCCCTCCACTTT
CDR3 protein: CASSLESSSYNSPLHF
J gene: TRBJ1-6
V gene: TRBV7-6
clone size: few
CDR3 length: 16
D gene: NA

CDR3 DNA: TGTGCCAGCAGTGAACGACAACTCCAATTCGGGGAGCTGTTTTTT
CDR3 protein: CASSERQLQFGELFF
J gene: TRBJ2-2
V gene: TRBV2
clone size: NA
CDR3 length: 15
D gene: NA

CDR3 DNA: TGTGCCAGCAGACCAGGTGGTACAGATACGCAGTATTTT
CDR3 protein: CASRPGGTDTQYF
J gene: TRBJ2-3
V gene: TRBV28
clone size: few
CDR3 length: 13
D gene: NA

CDR3 DNA: TGTGCCAGCATTAACAGGGCCCCCTCTGGAAACACCATATATTTT
CDR3 protein: CASINRAPSGNTIYF
J gene: TRBJ1-3
V gene: TRBV6-5
clone size: NA
CDR3 length: 15
D gene: NA

CDR3 DNA: TGTGCCAGCAGCTTTCAGGGGCCAAACGTCTATGGCTACACCTTC
CDR3 protein: CASSFQGPNVYGYTF
J gene: TRBJ1-2
V gene: TRBV7-2
clone size: NA
CDR3 length: 15
D gene: NA

CDR3 DNA: TGTGCCAGCAGCCGCAGCGAGGGAGATTCTGGAAACACCATATATTTT
CDR3 protein: CASSRSEGDSGNTIYF
J gene: TRBJ1-3
V gene: TRBV4-2
clone size: NA
CDR3 length: 16
D gene: NA

CDR3 DNA: TGTGCCAGCAGCCATGACGGGGGGGCTAGCACAGATACGCAGTATTTT
CDR3 protein: CASSHDGGASTDTQYF
J gene: TRBJ2-3
V gene: TRBV4-2
clone size: few
CDR3 length: 16
D gene: TRBD2

CDR3 DNA: TGTGCCATCAGCGGGGACAGCCGGGCCTATGGCTACACCTTC
CDR3 protein: CAISGDSRAYGYTF
J gene: TRBJ1-2
V gene: TRBV10-3
clone size: NA
CDR3 length: 14
D gene: TRBD1

CDR3 DNA: TGTGCCAGCAGTGAAGCAGAACTGGTGGGGACAGTCGAGCAGTACTTC
CDR3 protein: CASSEAELVGTVEQYF
J gene: TRBJ2-7
V gene: TRBV2
clone size: NA
CDR3 length: 16
D gene: TRBD1

CDR3 DNA: TGTGCCACCAGCAGAGGAGGATTGATGAACACTGAAGCTTTCTTT
CDR3 protein: CATSRGGLMNTEAFF
J gene: TRBJ1-1
V gene: TRBV15
clone size: NA
CDR3 length: 15
D gene: NA

CDR3 DNA: TGTGCTAGTGGTTTGGGCCTTCTAGCGGGGGGTAACACCGGGGAGCTGTTTTTT
CDR3 protein: CASGLGLLAGGNTGELFF
J gene: TRBJ2-2
V gene: TRBV12-5
clone size: NA
CDR3 length: 18
D gene: TRBD2

CDR3 DNA: TGTGCCAGCAGCGTTGATAGCTCCTATAATTCACCCCTCCACTTT
CDR3 protein: CASSVDSSYNSPLHF
J gene: TRBJ1-6
V gene: TRBV9
clone size: NA
CDR3 length: 15
D gene: NA

CDR3 DNA: TGTGCCAGCAGTGAGGCTAGGGGTGAAGGCTACACCTTC
CDR3 protein: CASSEARGEGYTF
J gene: TRBJ1-2
V gene: TRBV2
clone size: NA
CDR3 length: 13
D gene: NA

CDR3 DNA: TGTGCCTGGAGTGTAGGGGGGGGCACAGATACGCAGTATTTT
CDR3 protein: CAWSVGGGTDTQYF
J gene: TRBJ2-3
V gene: TRBV30
clone size: NA
CDR3 length: 14
D gene: NA

CDR3 DNA: TGTGCCAGCAGTCCCGGGACTAGCGGGCGTCAGCAGTACTTC
CDR3 protein: CASSPGTSGRQQYF
J gene: TRBJ2-7
V gene: TRBV27
clone size: NA
CDR3 length: 14
D gene: TRBD2

CDR3 DNA: TGTGCCATCAGTGAGTCGAAGTTTGGTGACAGCTACGAGCAGTACTTC
CDR3 protein: CAISESKFGDSYEQYF
J gene: TRBJ2-7
V gene: TRBV10-3
clone size: NA
CDR3 length: 16
D gene: NA

CDR3 DNA: TGCGCCAGCAGCTTTTATATACAGGGGGTCCGCGAGCAGTACTTC
CDR3 protein: CASSFYIQGVREQYF
J gene: TRBJ2-7
V gene: TRBV5-1
clone size: NA
CDR3 length: 15
D gene: TRBD1

CDR3 DNA: TGCGCCAGCAGCCAAGAGGACAGGGGAGGCTACACCTTC
CDR3 protein: CASSQEDRGGYTF
J gene: TRBJ1-2
V gene: TRBV4-1
clone size: NA
CDR3 length: 13
D gene: TRBD1

CDR3 DNA: TGTGCCAGCAGCCAGGGTGGGAATAGCTACGAGCAGTACTTC
CDR3 protein: CASSQGGNSYEQYF
J gene: TRBJ2-7
V gene: TRBV7-2
clone size: NA
CDR3 length: 14
D gene: NA

CDR3 DNA: TGTGCCAGCAGCTCGACCCACCGGAGTCTGGGAAGGGGGTATGGCTACACCTTC
CDR3 protein: CASSSTHRSLGRGYGYTF
J gene: TRBJ1-2
V gene: TRBV3-1/TRBV3-2
clone size: NA
CDR3 length: 18
D gene: NA

CDR3 DNA: TGTGCCTGGACCGGCGGGAGCAATCAGCCCCAGCATTTT
CDR3 protein: CAWTGGSNQPQHF
J gene: TRBJ1-5
V gene: TRBV12-3/TRBV12-4
clone size: NA
CDR3 length: 13
D gene: NA

CDR3 DNA: TGTGCCAGCTCAACGGGACAGGGGTACAATGAGCAGTTCTTC
CDR3 protein: CASSTGQGYNEQFF
J gene: TRBJ2-1
V gene: TRBV18
clone size: NA
CDR3 length: 14
D gene: TRBD1

CDR3 DNA: TGTGCCATAAGGGGAGGGGACCCTGAGCAGTTCTTC
CDR3 protein: CAIRGGDPEQFF
J gene: TRBJ2-1
V gene: TRBV12-3/TRBV12-4
clone size: NA
CDR3 length: 12
D gene: TRBD2

CDR3 DNA: TGTGCCAGCAGCCAGGGACTAGAGGATGGCTACACCTTC
CDR3 protein: CASSQGLEDGYTF
J gene: TRBJ1-2
V gene: TRBV5-6
clone size: once
CDR3 length: 13
D gene: NA

CDR3 DNA: TGTGCCAGCATCGAAAATTGGGGACAGGGGGCACCAACTGGGGCCAACGTCCTGACTTTC
CDR3 protein: CASIENWGQGAPTGANVLTF
J gene: TRBJ2-6
V gene: TRBV6-4
clone size: once
CDR3 length: 20
D gene: TRBD1

CDR3 DNA: TGTGCCAGCAGTTACACAGGGACTGAAGCTTTCTTT
CDR3 protein: CASSYTGTEAFF
J gene: TRBJ1-1
V gene: TRBV6-6
clone size: NA
CDR3 length: 12
D gene: NA

CDR3 DNA: TGTGCCAGCAAACGGGGGACTCAAGCTAACTATGGCTACACCTTC
CDR3 protein: CASKRGTQANYGYTF
J gene: TRBJ1-2
V gene: TRBV6-5
clone size: once
CDR3 length: 15
D gene: NA

CDR3 DNA: TGTGCCAGTAGTTCGTTAGCGGGGAACAATGAGCAGTTCTTC
CDR3 protein: CASSSLAGNNEQFF
J gene: TRBJ2-1
V gene: TRBV19
clone size: NA
CDR3 length: 14
D gene: TRBD2

CDR3 DNA: TGTGCCACCAGCAGCTTGAACACTGAAGCTTTCTTT
CDR3 protein: CATSSLNTEAFF
J gene: TRBJ1-1
V gene: TRBV15
clone size: NA
CDR3 length: 12
D gene: NA

CDR3 DNA: TGTGCCAGCAGTGAAACAGGGTATGGCTACACCTTC
CDR3 protein: CASSETGYGYTF
J gene: TRBJ1-2
V gene: TRBV2
clone size: NA
CDR3 length: 12
D gene: NA